The sequence of this T cell receptor (beta chain) was determined in a study of cytomegalovirus exposure and HLA in healthy donors. 13 Jbeta primers and 60 Vbeta primers were used for the PCR. Clones were read by immunoSEQ multiplex PCR, and TCRdb kept only the in-frame ones, dropping some. The sample holds more than 65,000 clones, 82% seen once. All donors participated as healthy donors of bone marrow. With respect to this clone: Its antigen is as yet unknown.

General study findings and limits: Despite most TCR sequences being rare, some public TCRs occurred in many donors.

V lost 5 bases, J lost 2 bases, and 2 bases stayed unmatched. The CDR3 totals 15 residues. Germline values: CDR1 SGHTA, CDR2 FQGTGA. The material sequenced was PBMCs. This sequence joins TRBV7-3 and TRBJ1-3; 11 nucleotides line up with TRBD1. The origin of this receptor is a man aged 18 to 30 in good health and CMV-seronegative. The CDR3, as DNA: TGTGCCAGCAGCATGGGACAGGGGGCTGGAAACACCATATATTTT. Residues: CASSMGQGAGNTIYF.